This T cell receptor beta chain was sequenced in a study of T-cell reconstitution after alpha-beta-depleted transplantation in children. During its preparation, the TCRbeta library received unique molecular identifiers. TCRdb fed the PCR reads into MiXCR, producing one record per CDR3 protein. The sample lists under 450,000 distinct CDR3 sequences; about 14% were seen once. CDR1 and CDR2 from the germline V gene are SGHAT and FQNNGV. The CDR3 is 14 residues long. V was cut by 6 bases and J by 5 bases, with 15 bases left in between. This clonotype was sampled from a human donor who donated a stem cell graft to a child with Fanconi anemia. The material was PBMCs, obtained from the stem cell graft. The rearrangement links TRBV11-2 to TRBJ2-3; D remains unclear. The CDR3 here is CASSIRAMGDTQYF. CDR3 bases: TGTGCCAGCAGTATACGAGCCATGGGAGATACGCAGTATTTT. Filled out from reference TRBV11-2 and TRBJ2-3, the complete variable domain reads EAGVAQSPRYKIIEKRQSVAFWCNPISGHATLYWYQQILGQGPKLLIQFQNNGVVDDSQLPKDRFSAERLKGVDSTLKIQPAKLEDSAVYLCASSIRAMGDTQYFGPGTRLTVL.